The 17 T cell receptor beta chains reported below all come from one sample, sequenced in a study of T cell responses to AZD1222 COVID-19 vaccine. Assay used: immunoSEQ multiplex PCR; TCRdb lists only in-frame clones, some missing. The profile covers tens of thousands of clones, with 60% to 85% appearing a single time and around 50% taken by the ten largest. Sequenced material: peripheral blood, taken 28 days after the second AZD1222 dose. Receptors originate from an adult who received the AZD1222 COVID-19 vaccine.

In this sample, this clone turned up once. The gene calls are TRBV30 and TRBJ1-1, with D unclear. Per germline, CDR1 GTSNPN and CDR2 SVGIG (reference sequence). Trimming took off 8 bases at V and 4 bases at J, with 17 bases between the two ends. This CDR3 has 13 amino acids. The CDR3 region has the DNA TGTGCCCAGACCATTGCAGGTGCCACTGAAGCTTTCTTT. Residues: CAQTIAGATEAFF.

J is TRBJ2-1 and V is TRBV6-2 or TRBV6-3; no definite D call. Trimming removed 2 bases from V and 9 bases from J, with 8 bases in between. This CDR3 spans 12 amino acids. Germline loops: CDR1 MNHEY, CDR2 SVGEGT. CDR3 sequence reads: CASSYPYSEQFF. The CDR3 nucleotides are TGTGCCAGCAGTTACCCCTATAGTGAGCAGTTCTTC.

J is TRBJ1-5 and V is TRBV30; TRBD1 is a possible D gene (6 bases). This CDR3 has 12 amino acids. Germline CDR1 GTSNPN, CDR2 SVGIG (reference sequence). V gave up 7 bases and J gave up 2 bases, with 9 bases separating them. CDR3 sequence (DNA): TGTGCCTCAAGACAGGGCAATCAGCCCCAGCATTTT. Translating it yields CASRQGNQPQHF. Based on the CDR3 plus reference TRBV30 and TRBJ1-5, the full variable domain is SQTIHQWPATLVQPVGSPLSLECTVEGTSNPNLYWYRQAAGRGLQLLFYSVGIGQISSEVPQNLSASRPQDRQFILSSKKLLLSDSGFYLCASRQGNQPQHFGDGTRLSIL.

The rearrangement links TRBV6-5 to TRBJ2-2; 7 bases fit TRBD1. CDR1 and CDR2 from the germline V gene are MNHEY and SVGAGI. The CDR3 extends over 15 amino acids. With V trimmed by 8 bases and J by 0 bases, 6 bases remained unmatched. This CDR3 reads CASYSGTANTGELFF. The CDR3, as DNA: TGTGCCAGCTACTCCGGGACAGCGAACACCGGGGAGCTGTTTTTT.

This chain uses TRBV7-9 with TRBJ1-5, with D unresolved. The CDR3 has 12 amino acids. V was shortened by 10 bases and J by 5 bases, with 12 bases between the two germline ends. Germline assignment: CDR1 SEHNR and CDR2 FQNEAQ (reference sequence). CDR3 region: CATGREDQPQHF. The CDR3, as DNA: TGTGCCACGGGGAGGGAGGATCAGCCCCAGCATTTT.

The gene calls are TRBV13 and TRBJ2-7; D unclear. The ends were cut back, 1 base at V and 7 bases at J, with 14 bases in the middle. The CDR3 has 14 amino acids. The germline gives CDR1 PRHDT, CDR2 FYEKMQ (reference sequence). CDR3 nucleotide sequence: TGTGCCAGCAGCTTAGCTGCCGGGTGGGAAGAGCAGTACTTC. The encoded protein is CASSLAAGWEEQYF.

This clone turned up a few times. The CDR3 spells CASSQDESYGYTF. CDR3 bases: TGTGCCAGCAGCCAAGATGAGAGCTATGGCTACACCTTC. V gene TRBV4-2 combines with J gene TRBJ1-2; D remains ambiguous. The CDR3 consists of 13 residues. The germline V gene has CDR1 LGHNA and CDR2 YNFKEQ. Trimming cost V 0 bases and J 4 bases, with 6 bases left between them.

CDR3 amino acids: CAWSGSGGRTDTQYF. The CDR3 region has the DNA TGTGCCTGGAGTGGATCGGGGGGGCGCACAGATACGCAGTATTTT. The rearrangement joins TRBV30 to TRBJ2-3, with 8 bases lining up with TRBD2. CDR1 GTSNPN and CDR2 SVGIG come from the germline V gene (reference sequence). J lost 1 base, V lost 1 base, and 4 bases had no gene match. The CDR3 has 15 residues.

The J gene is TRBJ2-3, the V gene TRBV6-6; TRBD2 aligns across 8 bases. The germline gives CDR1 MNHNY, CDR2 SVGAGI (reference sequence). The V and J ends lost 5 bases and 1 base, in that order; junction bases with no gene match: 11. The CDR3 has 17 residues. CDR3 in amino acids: CASSPGWTSRGTDTQYF. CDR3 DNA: TGTGCCAGCAGTCCGGGGTGGACTAGCCGGGGCACAGATACGCAGTATTTT.

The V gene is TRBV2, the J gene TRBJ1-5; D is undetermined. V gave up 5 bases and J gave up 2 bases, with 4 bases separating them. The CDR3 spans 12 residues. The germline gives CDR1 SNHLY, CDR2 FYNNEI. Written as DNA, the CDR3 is TGTGCCAGCAGTCAGGGCAATCAGCCCCAGCATTTT. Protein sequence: CASSQGNQPQHF. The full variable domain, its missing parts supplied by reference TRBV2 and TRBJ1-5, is EPEVTQTPSHQVTQMGQEVILRCVPISNHLYFYWYRQILGQKVEFLVSFYNNEISEKSEIFDDQFSVERPDGSNFTLKIRSTKLEDSAMYFCASSQGNQPQHFGDGTRLSIL.

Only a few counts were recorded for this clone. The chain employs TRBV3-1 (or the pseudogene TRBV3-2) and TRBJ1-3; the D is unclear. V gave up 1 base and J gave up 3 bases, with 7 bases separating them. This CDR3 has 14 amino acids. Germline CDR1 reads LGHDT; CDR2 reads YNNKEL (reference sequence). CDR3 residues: CASSQGVGGNTIYF. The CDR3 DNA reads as TGTGCCAGCAGCCAAGGGGTAGGTGGAAACACCATATATTTT.

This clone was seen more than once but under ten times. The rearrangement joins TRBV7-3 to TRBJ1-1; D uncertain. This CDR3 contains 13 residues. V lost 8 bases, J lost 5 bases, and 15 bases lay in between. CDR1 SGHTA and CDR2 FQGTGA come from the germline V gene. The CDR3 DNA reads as TGTGCCAGCGCCCCGCAAGTCGGGACTGAAGCTTTCTTT. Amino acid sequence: CASAPQVGTEAFF.

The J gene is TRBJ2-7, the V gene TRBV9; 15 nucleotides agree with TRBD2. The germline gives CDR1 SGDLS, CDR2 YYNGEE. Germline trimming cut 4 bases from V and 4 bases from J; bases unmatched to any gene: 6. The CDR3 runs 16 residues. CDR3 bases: TGTGCCAGCAGCAAAGGGACTAGCGGGAGGTTATACGAGCAGTACTTC. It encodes CASSKGTSGRLYEQYF.

CDR3 in amino acids: CASSEGVGGSQYF. CDR3 DNA: TGTGCCAGCAGTGAAGGGGTGGGAGGGTCCCAGTACTTC. V is TRBV2 and J is TRBJ2-5; 7 bases are shared with TRBD2. Germline V gives CDR1 SNHLY, CDR2 FYNNEI. With V trimmed by 1 base and J by 9 bases, 5 bases remained unmatched. CDR3 size: 13 residues.

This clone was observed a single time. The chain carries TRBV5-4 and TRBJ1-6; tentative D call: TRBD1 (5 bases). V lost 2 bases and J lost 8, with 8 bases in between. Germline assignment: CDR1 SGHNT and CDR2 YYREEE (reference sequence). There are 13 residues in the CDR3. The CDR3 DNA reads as TGTGCCAGCAGCTTACAACAGGATTCACCCCTCCACTTT. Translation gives CASSLQQDSPLHF.

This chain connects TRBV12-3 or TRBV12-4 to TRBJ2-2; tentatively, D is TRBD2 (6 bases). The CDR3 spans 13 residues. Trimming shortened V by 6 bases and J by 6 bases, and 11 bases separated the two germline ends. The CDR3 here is CASSLRGAGELFF. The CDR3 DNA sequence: TGTGCCAGCAGCCTGCGGGGTGCCGGGGAGCTGTTTTTT.

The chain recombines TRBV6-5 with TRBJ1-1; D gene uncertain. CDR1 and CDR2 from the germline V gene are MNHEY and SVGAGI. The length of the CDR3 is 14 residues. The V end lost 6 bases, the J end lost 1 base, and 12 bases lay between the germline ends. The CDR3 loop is CASSLSFRNTEAFF. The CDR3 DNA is TGTGCCAGCAGCCTGTCCTTTCGGAACACTGAAGCTTTCTTT.